This T cell receptor (beta chain) was found in a study of CXCR3-negative and CXCR3-positive naive CD8 T cells. General study results and limits: Naive cells with CXCR3 showed TRB CDR3s that were more hydrophobic than those in CXCR3-negative naive cells. Each naive subset displayed comparably high diversity, whereas memory CD8+ cells displayed much lower diversity.

A note on this clonotype: Its antigen remains unknown.

Per the germline V gene, CDR1 is KGHSY and CDR2 is FQNENV. This CDR3 contains 16 residues. UMI-labeled 5' RACE yielded the TRB cDNA libraries. Following a re-call of the 5' RACE reads, TCRdb has one entry per CDR3 protein and lacks DNA. Its table lists 100,000 to 150,000 distinct CDR3 sequences. The TCR sequence derives from a human donor in good health. Some clones in this sample may be carry-over from other donors' samples. The J gene is TRBJ1-2, the V gene TRBV16; TCRdb picks TRBD1, but there is no DNA to check that call. The sample was naive CXCR3+ CD8+ T cells from blood. Subset denoted: CD45RO-CCR7+CD27+CD95- naive CD8+ T cells expressing CXCR3 (TNR3+). CDR3 amino acids: CASSQTGTGINYGYTF.